This T cell receptor beta chain emerged from a study of cytomegalovirus exposure and HLA in healthy donors. This CDR3 region has 16 residues. Per germline, CDR1 LGHNA and CDR2 YNFKEQ. Trimming took 0 bases from V and 10 from J; bases not matched to a gene: 14. Primers included in the PCR were 60 Vbeta and 13 Jbeta primers. The assay was immunoSEQ multiplex PCR, and TCRdb's table has in-frame clones only and misses some. The data contain 180,000 or so clones, around 80% of them seen just once; the ten biggest clones take up roughly 4.5%. As for this clone: What it recognizes is unknown.

Study observations and caveats: Rare sequences made up most TCRs, while some public TCRs were found in many donors. Excluded: some indistinguishable V segments such as TRBV6-2 and TRBV6-3. Data from an earlier analysis indicated that most TCR beta V segments were productive either about 87% or about 30% of the time. Accurate prediction of HLA-A and HLA-B alleles (for most subjects) was reportedly achieved from TCR beta sequences.

V usage is TRBV4-2 and J usage is TRBJ1-1; 7 nucleotides match TRBD1. Sequences were obtained from PBMCs. This receptor was taken from a woman between 45 and 60 years old in good health and CMV-seropositive. CDR3 residues: CASSQDLNRGELGAFF. The CDR3 DNA sequence: TGTGCCAGCAGCCAAGATCTCAACAGGGGAGAATTAGGAGCTTTCTTT.